The present TCR beta chain was sequenced within a study of blood T cell repertoires in COVID-19. Study background: From the United States, Italy and Spain came samples of acute and convalescent COVID-19.

With 1 base clipped from V and 1 base from J, the junction kept 5 bases outside the gene matches. This CDR3 is 16 amino acids long. From germline, CDR1 is SEHNR and CDR2 FQNEAQ (reference sequence). Using immunoSEQ multiplex PCR, the repertoire was profiled, and TCRdb retains in-frame clones only, with some absent. The sample lists some 150,000 clones, about 88% seen once, with about 2.1% in the top ten. The sequenced material came from peripheral blood. This TCR came from a human donor in a cohort sampled during active COVID-19. This chain links TRBV7-9 with TRBJ2-3; TRBD2 aligns across 7 bases. The CDR3 DNA is TGTGCCAGCAGCTTAGGCAGCGGGGTCCGCACAGATACGCAGTATTTT. Translated, it gives CASSLGSGVRTDTQYF.